This TCR beta chain was recorded in a study of T cells in Graves' hyperthyroidism and ophthalmopathy. Study at large: Blood from the periphery was taken at initial diagnosis, before any treatment.

This clonotype occurred a few times. This CDR3 comprises 13 residues. CDR1 is SSHAT, CDR2 FNYEAQ, per germline (reference sequence). Trimming removed 3 bases from V and 4 bases from J, with 8 bases in between. TCR beta CDR3 region amplification was performed from RNA transcripts. The HTBI set primed first-round TCR CDR3 RT-PCR. TCRdb ran MiXCR on the multiplex PCR reads and lists one entry per CDR3 protein. The sample carries approximately 520,000 distinct CDR3 sequences, less than 25% recorded once. The rearrangement links TRBV7-7 to TRBJ2-3, with D perhaps TRBD1 (6 bases). The sample taken for sequencing was blood. The receptor was isolated from a man aged 18-30 years with Graves' hyperthyroidism. CDR3 nucleotide sequence: TGTGCCAGCAGCTTCAGACAGGCAGATACGCAGTATTTT. This sequence encodes CASSFRQADTQYF.